This TCR beta chain is from a study of regulatory T cells in long-lasting Graves disease. Turning to the study itself: The term persistent Graves' disease signified upward of 5 years on antithyroid drugs with positive TSH receptor antibodies.

The sample holds many counts of this clonotype. iRepertoire HTBI primers and Arm-PCR of CDR3 regions built TCR beta libraries. TCRdb reprocessed the multiplex PCR reads via MiXCR and lists one record per CDR3 protein. Among hundreds of thousands of distinct CDR3 sequences listed, about 20% were seen once. Time point reported: persistent/refractory GD, antithyroid drugs over 5 years with positive TRAb. Researchers made the TCR library from RNA that was extracted from PBMCs. This CDR3 has 15 amino acids. V trimming: 6 bases; J trimming: 0 bases; junction bases outside the gene matches: 8. The germline V gene has CDR1 MDHEN and CDR2 SYDVKM.

V is TRBV28 and J is TRBJ2-7; 7 bases are shared with TRBD1. This specimen was peripheral blood mononuclear cells (PBMCs), taken when the disease was refractory, from a patient treated with antithyroid drugs. The TCR originated in a female donor with Graves disease. CDR3 protein: CASRRGQAGSYEQYF. In nucleotides, the CDR3 is TGTGCCAGCAGACGCGGACAGGCAGGCTCCTACGAGCAGTACTTC. Complete variable domain (other parts from reference TRBV28 and TRBJ2-7): DVKVTQSSRYLVKRTGEKVFLECVQDMDHENMFWYRQDPGLGLRLIYFSYDVKMKEKGDIPEGYSVSREKKERFSLILESASTNQTSMYLCASRRGQAGSYEQYFGPGTRLTVT.